Listed below are T cell receptor beta chains from one sample, sequenced in a study of T cell responses to AZD1222 COVID-19 vaccine. Some clones are missing from TCRdb's copy, which holds only in-frame ones; the method was immunoSEQ multiplex PCR. The profile covers 200,000 to 250,000 clones, with 90% to 95% appearing a single time and around 1% taken by the ten largest. Sequenced here: peripheral blood, sampled on day 0 of MenACWY control vaccination. Receptors originate from an adult in good health. Each CDR3 is given with its conserved first and last residue. The order of the fields is D gene, clone size, V gene, J gene, CDR3 DNA, CDR3 protein. A D gene is named only where the DNA matches it firmly. Clone size appears in some rows only: once, few, many, or a class for an expanded clone.

D gene: NA
clone size: NA
V gene: TRBV12-3/TRBV12-4
J gene: TRBJ1-1
CDR3 DNA: TGTGCCAGCGGGTGGAGCGGAGGGACTGAAGCTTTCTTT
CDR3 protein: CASGWSGGTEAFF

D gene: TRBD1
clone size: NA
V gene: TRBV19
J gene: TRBJ1-6
CDR3 DNA: TGTGCCAGTAGTATAGCTCCCCGGACAGGGCGCATAACCTATAATTCACCCCTCCACTTT
CDR3 protein: CASSIAPRTGRITYNSPLHF

D gene: NA
clone size: NA
V gene: TRBV30
J gene: TRBJ1-1
CDR3 DNA: TGTGCCTGGAGTGGGGGGGCTGGACGGGCAGCTTTCTTT
CDR3 protein: CAWSGGAGRAAFF

D gene: TRBD1
clone size: NA
V gene: TRBV5-1
J gene: TRBJ1-1
CDR3 DNA: TGCGCCAGCCGGGACAGGACAGGGGGCGAAGCTTTCTTT
CDR3 protein: CASRDRTGGEAFF

D gene: TRBD1
clone size: NA
V gene: TRBV15
J gene: TRBJ1-5
CDR3 DNA: TGTGCCACCAGCAGAGGGACAGGGGGCGGTCAGCCCCAGCATTTT
CDR3 protein: CATSRGTGGGQPQHF

D gene: TRBD1
clone size: NA
V gene: TRBV30
J gene: TRBJ1-1
CDR3 DNA: TGTGCCTGGGGGACAGGCATCGTAACGGCTGAAGCTTTCTTT
CDR3 protein: CAWGTGIVTAEAFF

D gene: NA
clone size: NA
V gene: TRBV5-4
J gene: TRBJ1-1
CDR3 DNA: TGTGCCAGCAGCTCATACACCGGGCCCACTGAAGCTTTCTTT
CDR3 protein: CASSSYTGPTEAFF

D gene: NA
clone size: NA
V gene: TRBV2
J gene: TRBJ1-6
CDR3 DNA: TGTGCCAGCAAAGAGACAGTGAATTCACCCCTCCACTTT
CDR3 protein: CASKETVNSPLHF

D gene: NA
clone size: NA
V gene: TRBV24-1
J gene: TRBJ1-4
CDR3 DNA: TGTGCCACCTCTATCGGCGGGCCTAATGAAAAACTGTTTTTT
CDR3 protein: CATSIGGPNEKLFF

D gene: NA
clone size: once
V gene: TRBV3-1/TRBV3-2
J gene: TRBJ2-1
CDR3 DNA: TGTGCCAGCAGCCATCCGGACGGATCCTACAATGAGCAGTTCTTC
CDR3 protein: CASSHPDGSYNEQFF

D gene: NA
clone size: few
V gene: TRBV3-1/TRBV3-2
J gene: TRBJ1-1
CDR3 DNA: TGTGCCAGCACGAACTACCCCGAGGGGAGCAACACTGAAGCTTTCTTT
CDR3 protein: CASTNYPEGSNTEAFF

D gene: NA
clone size: NA
V gene: TRBV2
J gene: TRBJ2-6
CDR3 DNA: TGTGCCAGCAGTTCAACGGGGGCCAACGTCCTGACTTTC
CDR3 protein: CASSSTGANVLTF

D gene: NA
clone size: once
V gene: TRBV4-1
J gene: TRBJ1-2
CDR3 DNA: TGCGCCAGCAGCCAGGACCCGACAGGAATGTATGGCTACACCTTC
CDR3 protein: CASSQDPTGMYGYTF

D gene: NA
clone size: NA
V gene: TRBV30
J gene: TRBJ1-4
CDR3 DNA: TGTGCCTGGAGTGTGGGTTCGGCCCGGGGAAATGAAAAACTGTTTTTT
CDR3 protein: CAWSVGSARGNEKLFF

D gene: NA
clone size: once
V gene: TRBV5-5
J gene: TRBJ1-1
CDR3 DNA: TGTGCCAGCAAATCACAGGGAGGAAGGACTGAAGCTTTCTTT
CDR3 protein: CASKSQGGRTEAFF

D gene: NA
clone size: NA
V gene: TRBV5-1
J gene: TRBJ2-3
CDR3 DNA: TGCGCCAGCAGCTTCATGGGGGCCCTAGATACGCAGTATTTT
CDR3 protein: CASSFMGALDTQYF

D gene: NA
clone size: NA
V gene: TRBV6-6
J gene: TRBJ1-4
CDR3 DNA: TGTGCCAGCAGACTGGACGGCGGAGAAAAACTGTTTTTT
CDR3 protein: CASRLDGGEKLFF

D gene: NA
clone size: NA
V gene: TRBV6-5
J gene: TRBJ1-3
CDR3 DNA: TGTGCCAGCACCGAACGACAGAAACCCGACACCATATATTTT
CDR3 protein: CASTERQKPDTIYF

D gene: NA
clone size: NA
V gene: TRBV5-1
J gene: TRBJ1-1
CDR3 DNA: TGCGCCAGCAGCTCTGGACAGACTGAAGCTTTCTTT
CDR3 protein: CASSSGQTEAFF

D gene: NA
clone size: once
V gene: TRBV25-1
J gene: TRBJ1-6
CDR3 DNA: TGTGCCAGCAACGGGGGAGTGGGTTCACCCCTCCACTTT
CDR3 protein: CASNGGVGSPLHF

D gene: NA
clone size: NA
V gene: TRBV6-5
J gene: TRBJ1-2
CDR3 DNA: TGTGCCAGCAGCGACCATTCAGGGGTCCGCTATGGCTACACCTTC
CDR3 protein: CASSDHSGVRYGYTF

D gene: TRBD1
clone size: NA
V gene: TRBV3-1/TRBV3-2
J gene: TRBJ1-1
CDR3 DNA: TGTGCCAGCAGCTCAAGGACAGGTCTCAGCGCTGAAGCTTTCTTT
CDR3 protein: CASSSRTGLSAEAFF

D gene: TRBD1
clone size: NA
V gene: TRBV6-5
J gene: TRBJ1-2
CDR3 DNA: TGTGCCAGCAGTCAGACAGGGTTTAACTATGGCTACACCTTC
CDR3 protein: CASSQTGFNYGYTF

D gene: NA
clone size: NA
V gene: TRBV27
J gene: TRBJ2-3
CDR3 DNA: TGTGCCAGCAGTTTAGGACCCTTCACAGATACGCAGTATTTT
CDR3 protein: CASSLGPFTDTQYF

D gene: NA
clone size: NA
V gene: TRBV7-9
J gene: TRBJ1-1
CDR3 DNA: TGTGCCAGCACCTTGAACACTGAAGCTTTCTTT
CDR3 protein: CASTLNTEAFF

D gene: NA
clone size: NA
V gene: TRBV4-1
J gene: TRBJ1-1
CDR3 DNA: TGCGCCAGCAGCCAAGACCGGCCTTATGGGAACACTGAAGCTTTCTTT
CDR3 protein: CASSQDRPYGNTEAFF

D gene: NA
clone size: once
V gene: TRBV4-2
J gene: TRBJ2-2
CDR3 DNA: TGTGCCAGCAGCCAAGATTCGGGGGCGCGGTACACCGGGGAGCTGTTTTTT
CDR3 protein: CASSQDSGARYTGELFF

D gene: NA
clone size: NA
V gene: TRBV2
J gene: TRBJ1-1
CDR3 DNA: TGTGCCAGCAGTGAAGGACAGCCGAACACTGAAGCTTTCTTT
CDR3 protein: CASSEGQPNTEAFF

D gene: NA
clone size: NA
V gene: TRBV11-3
J gene: TRBJ2-2
CDR3 DNA: TGTGCCAGCAGCTTATCAGGGGATACCGGGGAGCTGTTTTTT
CDR3 protein: CASSLSGDTGELFF

D gene: NA
clone size: NA
V gene: TRBV30
J gene: TRBJ1-1
CDR3 DNA: TGTGCCTGGAGTGTAAGGGGGACTGAAGCTTTCTTT
CDR3 protein: CAWSVRGTEAFF

D gene: NA
clone size: NA
V gene: TRBV5-1
J gene: TRBJ1-1
CDR3 DNA: TGCGCCAGCAGCTTGGGGGTTCTTCTGAACACTGAAGCTTTCTTT
CDR3 protein: CASSLGVLLNTEAFF

D gene: NA
clone size: NA
V gene: TRBV5-1
J gene: TRBJ1-1
CDR3 DNA: TGCGCCAGCAGCCTGGAGGGCAGAGGCACTGAAGCTTTCTTT
CDR3 protein: CASSLEGRGTEAFF

D gene: TRBD1
clone size: NA
V gene: TRBV2
J gene: TRBJ1-1
CDR3 DNA: TGTGCCAGCAGTAGGGACAGCTTGAACACTGAAGCTTTCTTT
CDR3 protein: CASSRDSLNTEAFF